This T cell receptor (beta chain) was identified during a study of blood T cell repertoires in COVID-19. Study information: Whether acute or convalescent, the COVID-19 samples came from the United States, Italy and Spain. In each case, the material was cDNA or gDNA derived from T cells, B-cell-depleted T cells, or PBMCs.

J gave up 7 bases and V 5 bases, and 3 bases lay outside the gene matches. CDR1 is SGHAT, CDR2 FQNNGV, per germline. The CDR3 sequence is 14 residues long. Study processing details: How many nucleated cells were present was estimated from reference gene primer amplification. The data were produced by immunoSEQ multiplex PCR, yet TCRdb's version contains in-frame clones alone and is incomplete. V and J calls and clone size are as listed in that table; D and trimming were resolved from the DNA. The sample lists approximately 82,000 clones, 85% to 95% seen once, with under 7.5% in the top ten. The TCR originated in a woman in her sixties with active COVID-19. This chain joins TRBV11-2 and TRBJ2-3; TRBD2 matches at 13 bases. Sequenced material: peripheral blood. The CDR3 DNA follows: TGTGCCAGCAGCGGGGGACTAGCGGGAAATACGCAGTATTTT. Amino acid sequence: CASSGGLAGNTQYF.